This T cell receptor beta chain was profiled in a study of shared clonotypes between healthy human individuals. CDR1 and CDR2 from the germline V gene are SGHNT and YYREEE (reference sequence). Unmatched junction bases numbered 4, after V lost 4 bases and J lost 2 bases. This CDR3 is built from 14 residues. The healthy adult donors were HIV-negative and reported no recent acute infections or vaccinations. Study processing details: Quality scores were absent from the junction-only immunoSEQ sequences, so filtering differed. Repertoires were generated with immunoSEQ multiplex PCR, while TCRdb's copy carries only in-frame clones and drops some. The DNA gave D and trimming, while V, J and clone size come from that table. The sample carries approximately 700,000 clones, roughly 73% recorded once.

The specimen was memory CD4+ T cells sorted from blood. Subset defined: CD45RA-negative fraction. The rearrangement uses TRBV5-4 and TRBJ2-7; 9 bases line up with TRBD1. This receptor was obtained from a woman under 40 in good health. This CDR3 is CASSRQGVPYEQYF. CDR3 coding DNA: TGTGCCAGCAGCCGACAGGGGGTTCCCTACGAGCAGTACTTC.